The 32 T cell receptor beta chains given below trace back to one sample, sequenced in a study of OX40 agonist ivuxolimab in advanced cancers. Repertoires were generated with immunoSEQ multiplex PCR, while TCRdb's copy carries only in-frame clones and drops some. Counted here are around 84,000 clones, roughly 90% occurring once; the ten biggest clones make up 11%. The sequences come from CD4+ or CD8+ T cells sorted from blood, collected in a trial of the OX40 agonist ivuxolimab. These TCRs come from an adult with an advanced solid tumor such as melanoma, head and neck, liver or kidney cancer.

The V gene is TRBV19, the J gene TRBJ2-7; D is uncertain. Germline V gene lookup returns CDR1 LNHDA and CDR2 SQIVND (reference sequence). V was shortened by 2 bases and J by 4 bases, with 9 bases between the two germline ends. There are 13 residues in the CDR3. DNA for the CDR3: TGTGCCAGTAGTATATTTGACGGTTACGAGCAGTACTTC. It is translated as CASSIFDGYEQYF.

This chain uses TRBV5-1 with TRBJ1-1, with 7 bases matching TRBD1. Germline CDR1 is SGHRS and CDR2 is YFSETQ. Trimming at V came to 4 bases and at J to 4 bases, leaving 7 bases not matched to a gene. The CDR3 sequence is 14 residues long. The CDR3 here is CASSLGGAGTEAFF. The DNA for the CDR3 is TGCGCCAGCAGCCTAGGGGGCGCGGGCACTGAAGCTTTCTTT.

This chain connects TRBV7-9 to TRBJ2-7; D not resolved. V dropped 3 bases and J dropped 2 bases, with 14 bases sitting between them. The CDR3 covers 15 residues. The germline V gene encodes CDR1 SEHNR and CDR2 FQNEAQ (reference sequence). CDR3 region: CASSFLVASTYEQYF. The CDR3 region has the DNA TGTGCCAGCAGCTTTTTGGTGGCTTCCACCTACGAGCAGTACTTC.

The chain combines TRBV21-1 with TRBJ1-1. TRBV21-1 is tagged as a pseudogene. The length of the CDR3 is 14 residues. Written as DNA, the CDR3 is TGTGCCAGCAGCAATAGGGATACGAACACTGAAGCTTTCTTT. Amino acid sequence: CASSNRDTNTEAFF.

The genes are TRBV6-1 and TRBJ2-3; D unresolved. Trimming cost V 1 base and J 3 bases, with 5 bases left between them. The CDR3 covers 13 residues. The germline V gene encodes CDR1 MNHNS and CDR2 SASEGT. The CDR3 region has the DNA TGTGCCAGCAGTGAAGGACATACAGATACGCAGTATTTT. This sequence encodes CASSEGHTDTQYF.

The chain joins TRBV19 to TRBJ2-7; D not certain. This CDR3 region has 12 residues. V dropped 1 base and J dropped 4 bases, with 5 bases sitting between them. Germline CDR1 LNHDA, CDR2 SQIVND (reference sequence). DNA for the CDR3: TGTGCCAGTAGTATAGGCGAGTACGAGCAGTACTTC. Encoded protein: CASSIGEYEQYF.

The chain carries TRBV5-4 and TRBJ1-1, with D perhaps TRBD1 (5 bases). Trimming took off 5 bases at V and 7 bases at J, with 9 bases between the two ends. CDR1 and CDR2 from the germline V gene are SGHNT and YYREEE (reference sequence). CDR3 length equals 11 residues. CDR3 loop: CASSSGLEAFF. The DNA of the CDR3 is TGTGCCAGCAGTTCGGGACTTGAAGCTTTCTTT.

The CDR3 here is CASSVARTGPLNEQFF. CDR3 sequence (DNA): TGTGCCAGCAGCGTAGCTAGGACAGGGCCGCTCAATGAGCAGTTCTTC. The gene calls are TRBV9 and TRBJ2-1; 8 nucleotides line up with TRBD1. Germline values: CDR1 SGDLS, CDR2 YYNGEE. The CDR3 loop spans 16 amino acids. The V segment lost 0 bases and the J segment 6 bases; nucleotides outside the gene matches: 8.

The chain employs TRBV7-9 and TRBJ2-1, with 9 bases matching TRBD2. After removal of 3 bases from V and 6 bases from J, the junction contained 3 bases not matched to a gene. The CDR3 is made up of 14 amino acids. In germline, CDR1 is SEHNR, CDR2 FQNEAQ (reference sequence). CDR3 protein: CASSFVAGANEQFF. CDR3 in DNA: TGTGCCAGCAGCTTTGTAGCGGGGGCCAATGAGCAGTTCTTC.

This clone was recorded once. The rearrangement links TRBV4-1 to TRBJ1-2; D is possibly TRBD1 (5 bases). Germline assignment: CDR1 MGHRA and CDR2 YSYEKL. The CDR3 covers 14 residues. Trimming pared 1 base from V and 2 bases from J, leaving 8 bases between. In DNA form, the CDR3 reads TGCGCCAGCAGCCAAGGCTGGGGGAACTATGGCTACACCTTC. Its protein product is CASSQGWGNYGYTF.

This CDR3 is CASTETEVPHQPQHF. Here the CDR3 DNA reads TGTGCCAGTACCGAAACTGAGGTACCCCATCAGCCCCAGCATTTT. The chain uses TRBV19 and TRBJ1-5, with D uncertain. Germline lookup yields CDR1 LNHDA and CDR2 SQIVND (reference sequence). Deletions cut 7 bases from V and 5 bases from J, with 18 bases between. CDR3 size: 15 residues.

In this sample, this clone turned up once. The CDR3 spells CASSFPGQQNTGELFF. The CDR3 nucleotides are TGTGCCAGCAGCTTTCCGGGACAGCAGAACACCGGGGAGCTGTTTTTT. The chain has TRBV7-8 and TRBJ2-2; 7 nucleotides match TRBD1. The germline gives CDR1 SGHVS, CDR2 FQNEAQ. The CDR3 contains 16 residues. The V gene end was trimmed by 3 bases and the J gene end by 1 base; junction bases not matched to a gene: 5.

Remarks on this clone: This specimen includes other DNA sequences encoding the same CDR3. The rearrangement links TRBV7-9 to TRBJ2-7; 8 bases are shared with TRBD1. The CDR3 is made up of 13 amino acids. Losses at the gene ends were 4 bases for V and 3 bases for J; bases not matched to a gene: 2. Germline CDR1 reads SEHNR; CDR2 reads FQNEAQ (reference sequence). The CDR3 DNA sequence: TGTGCCAGCAGCTCGGACAGGGTCTACGAGCAGTACTTC. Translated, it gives CASSSDRVYEQYF. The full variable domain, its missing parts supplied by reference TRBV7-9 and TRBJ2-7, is DTGVSQNPRHKITKRGQNVTFRCDPISEHNRLYWYRQTLGQGPEFLTYFQNEAQLEKSRLLSDRFSAERPKGSFSTLEIQRTEQGDSAMYLCASSSDRVYEQYFGPGTRLTVT.

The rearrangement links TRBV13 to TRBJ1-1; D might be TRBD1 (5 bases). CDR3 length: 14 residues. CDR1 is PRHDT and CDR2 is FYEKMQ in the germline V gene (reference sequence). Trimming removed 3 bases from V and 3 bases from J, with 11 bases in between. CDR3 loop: CASSLTDGHTEAFF. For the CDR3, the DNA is TGTGCCAGCAGCTTGACAGATGGCCACACTGAAGCTTTCTTT.

CDR3 sequence (DNA): TGCGCCAGCTCCCTCGGAGGGCCTGAAGCTTTCTTT. It codes for CASSLGGPEAFF. The chain recombines TRBV10-2 with TRBJ1-1; D remains unclear. The V end was cut by 8 bases, the J end by 6 bases, with 13 bases between. CDR1 and CDR2 (germline): WSHSY, SAAADI. This CDR3 comprises 12 residues.

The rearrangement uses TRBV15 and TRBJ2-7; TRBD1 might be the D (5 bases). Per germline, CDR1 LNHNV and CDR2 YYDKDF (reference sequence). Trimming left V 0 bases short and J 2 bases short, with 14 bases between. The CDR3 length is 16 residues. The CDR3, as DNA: TGTGCCACCAGCAGAGAACCTCCGACAGAAACCTACGAGCAGTACTTC. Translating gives CATSREPPTETYEQYF.

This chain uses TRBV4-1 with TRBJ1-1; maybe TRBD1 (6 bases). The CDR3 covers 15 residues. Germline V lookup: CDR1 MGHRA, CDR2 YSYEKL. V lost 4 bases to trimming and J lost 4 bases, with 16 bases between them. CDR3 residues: CASSPSGGRFTEAFF. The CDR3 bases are TGCGCCAGCAGCCCCTCGGGGGGGCGGTTCACTGAAGCTTTCTTT.

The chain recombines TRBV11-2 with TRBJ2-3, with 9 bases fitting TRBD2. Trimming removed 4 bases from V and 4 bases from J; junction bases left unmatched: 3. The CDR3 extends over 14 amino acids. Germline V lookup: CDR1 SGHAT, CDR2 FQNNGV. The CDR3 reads CASSWTSVPDTQYF. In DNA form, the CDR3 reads TGTGCCAGCAGCTGGACTAGCGTTCCAGATACGCAGTATTTT.

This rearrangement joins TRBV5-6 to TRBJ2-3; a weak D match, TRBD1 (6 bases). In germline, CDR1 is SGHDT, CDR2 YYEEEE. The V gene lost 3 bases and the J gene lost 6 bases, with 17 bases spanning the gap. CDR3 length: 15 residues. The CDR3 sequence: CASSSEGHLRDTQYF. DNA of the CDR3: TGTGCCAGCAGCTCAGAGGGACACCTACGGGATACGCAGTATTTT.

CDR3 loop: CASSLAATSGSTDTQYF. CDR3 nucleotides: TGTGCCAGCAGCTTAGCTGCAACTAGCGGGAGCACAGATACGCAGTATTTT. This chain uses TRBV7-6 with TRBJ2-3; 9 bases match TRBD2. CDR1 is SGHVS and CDR2 is FNYEAQ in the germline V gene. Losses at the gene ends were 0 bases for V and 0 bases for J; bases not matched to a gene: 4. The CDR3 loop spans 17 amino acids.

The CDR3 DNA is TGTGCCAGCAGTCCCCCCTCACAGAACTATGGCTACACCTTC. It specifies CASSPPSQNYGYTF. V usage is TRBV6-5 and J usage is TRBJ1-2; the D is unclear. V was pared by 5 bases and J by 2 bases, with 12 bases between. The CDR3 consists of 14 residues. CDR1 is MNHEY and CDR2 is SVGAGI in the germline V gene.

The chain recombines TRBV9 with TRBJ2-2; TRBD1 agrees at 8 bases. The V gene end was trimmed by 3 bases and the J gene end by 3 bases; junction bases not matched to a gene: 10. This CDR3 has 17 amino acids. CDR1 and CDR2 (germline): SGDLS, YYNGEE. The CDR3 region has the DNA TGTGCCAGCAGCGCGGGTTGGCAGGGGGCGCACACCGGGGAGCTGTTTTTT. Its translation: CASSAGWQGAHTGELFF.

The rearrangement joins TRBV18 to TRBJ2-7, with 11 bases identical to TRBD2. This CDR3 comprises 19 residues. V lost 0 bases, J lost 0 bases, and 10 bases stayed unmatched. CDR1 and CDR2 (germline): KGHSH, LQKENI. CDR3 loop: CASSPPAPTSGGPSYEQYF. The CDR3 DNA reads TGTGCCAGCTCACCACCGGCTCCAACTAGCGGGGGACCCTCCTACGAGCAGTACTTC.

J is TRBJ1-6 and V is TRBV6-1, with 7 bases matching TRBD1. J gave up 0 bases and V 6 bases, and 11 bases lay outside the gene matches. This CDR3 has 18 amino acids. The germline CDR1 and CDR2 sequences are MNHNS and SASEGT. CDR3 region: CASSEPIGDSSYNSPLHF. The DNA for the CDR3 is TGTGCCAGCAGCGAACCTATAGGGGACAGCTCCTATAATTCACCCCTCCACTTT.

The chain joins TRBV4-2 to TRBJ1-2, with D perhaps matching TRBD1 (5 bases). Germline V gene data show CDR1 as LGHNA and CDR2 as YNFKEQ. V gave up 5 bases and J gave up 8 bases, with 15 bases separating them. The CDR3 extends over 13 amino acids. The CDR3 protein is CASSSGTFRGYTF. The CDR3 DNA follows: TGTGCCAGCAGCTCAGGGACCTTTAGGGGCTACACCTTC.

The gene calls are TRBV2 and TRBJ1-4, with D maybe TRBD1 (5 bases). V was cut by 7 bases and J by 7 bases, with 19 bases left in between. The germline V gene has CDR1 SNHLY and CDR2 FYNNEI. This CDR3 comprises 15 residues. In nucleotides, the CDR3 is TGTGCCAGCATTATGTGGGGCGCAGATGTTGAAAAACTGTTTTTT. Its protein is CASIMWGADVEKLFF.

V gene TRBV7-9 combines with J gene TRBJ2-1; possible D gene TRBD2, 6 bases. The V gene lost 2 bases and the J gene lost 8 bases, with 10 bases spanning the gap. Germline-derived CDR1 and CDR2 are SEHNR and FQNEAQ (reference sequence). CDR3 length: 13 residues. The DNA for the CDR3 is TGTGCCAGCAGCTTAAGGTTAGCGGATGAGCAGTTCTTC. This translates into CASSLRLADEQFF.

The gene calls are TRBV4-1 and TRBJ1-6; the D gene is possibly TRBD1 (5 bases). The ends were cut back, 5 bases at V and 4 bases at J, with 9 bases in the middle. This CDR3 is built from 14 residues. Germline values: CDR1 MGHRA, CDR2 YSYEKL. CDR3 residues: CASSYDSYNSPLHF. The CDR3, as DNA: TGCGCCAGCAGCTACGACAGTTATAATTCACCCCTCCACTTT.

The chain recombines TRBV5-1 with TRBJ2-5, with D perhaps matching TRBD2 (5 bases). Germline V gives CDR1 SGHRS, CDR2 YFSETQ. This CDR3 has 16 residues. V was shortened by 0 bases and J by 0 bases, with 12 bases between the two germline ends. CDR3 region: CASSLARAPNQETQYF. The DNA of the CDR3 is TGCGCCAGCAGCTTGGCGCGGGCCCCTAACCAAGAGACCCAGTACTTC.

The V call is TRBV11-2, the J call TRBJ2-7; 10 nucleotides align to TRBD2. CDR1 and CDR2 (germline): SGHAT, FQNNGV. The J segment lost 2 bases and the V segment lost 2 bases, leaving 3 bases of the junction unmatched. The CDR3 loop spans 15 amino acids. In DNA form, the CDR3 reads TGTGCCAGCAGCTTAAGCGGGGGGGATCCCTACGAGCAGTACTTC. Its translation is CASSLSGGDPYEQYF.

The CDR3 spells CASHPGGGYTF. CDR3 nucleotide sequence: TGTGCCAGCCACCCCGGTGGGGGCTACACCTTC. The rearrangement joins TRBV2 to TRBJ1-2; no firm D call. Germline lookup yields CDR1 SNHLY and CDR2 FYNNEI. The CDR3 loop spans 11 amino acids. Trimming stripped 8 bases from V and 8 bases from J, with 12 bases between. Full variable domain (rest looked up from reference TRBV2 and TRBJ1-2): EPEVTQTPSHQVTQMGQEVILRCVPISNHLYFYWYRQILGQKVEFLVSFYNNEISEKSEIFDDQFSVERPDGSNFTLKIRSTKLEDSAMYFCASHPGGGYTFGSGTRLTVV.

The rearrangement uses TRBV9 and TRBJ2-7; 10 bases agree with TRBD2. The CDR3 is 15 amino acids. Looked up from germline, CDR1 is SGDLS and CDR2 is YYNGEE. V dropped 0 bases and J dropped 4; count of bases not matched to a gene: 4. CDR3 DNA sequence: TGTGCCAGCAGCGTAGCGAGCGGGGGGGAATACGAGCAGTACTTC. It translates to CASSVASGGEYEQYF.